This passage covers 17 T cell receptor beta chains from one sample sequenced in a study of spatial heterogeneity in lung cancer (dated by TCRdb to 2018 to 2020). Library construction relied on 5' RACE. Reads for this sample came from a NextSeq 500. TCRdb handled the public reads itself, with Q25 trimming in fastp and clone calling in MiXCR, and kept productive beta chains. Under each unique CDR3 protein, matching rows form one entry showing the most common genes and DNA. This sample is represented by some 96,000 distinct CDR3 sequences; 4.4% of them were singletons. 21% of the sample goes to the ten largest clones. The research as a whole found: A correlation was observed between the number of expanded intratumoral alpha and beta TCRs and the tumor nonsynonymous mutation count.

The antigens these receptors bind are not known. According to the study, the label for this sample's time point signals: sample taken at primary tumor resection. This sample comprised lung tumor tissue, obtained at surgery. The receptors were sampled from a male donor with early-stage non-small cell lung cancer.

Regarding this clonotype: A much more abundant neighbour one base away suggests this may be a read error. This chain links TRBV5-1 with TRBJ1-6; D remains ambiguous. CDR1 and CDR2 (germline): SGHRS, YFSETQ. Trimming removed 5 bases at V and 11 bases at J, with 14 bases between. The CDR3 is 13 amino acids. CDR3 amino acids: CASREVFDPPLHF. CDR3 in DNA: TGCGCCAGCAGAGAGGTCTTTGATCCACCCCTCCACTTT.

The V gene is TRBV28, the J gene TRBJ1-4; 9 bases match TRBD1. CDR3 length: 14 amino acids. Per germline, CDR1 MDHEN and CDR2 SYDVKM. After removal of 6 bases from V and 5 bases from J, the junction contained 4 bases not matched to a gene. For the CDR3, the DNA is TGTGCCAGCAGGGGAGGGACAGGGAATGAAAAACTGTTTTTT. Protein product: CASRGGTGNEKLFF.

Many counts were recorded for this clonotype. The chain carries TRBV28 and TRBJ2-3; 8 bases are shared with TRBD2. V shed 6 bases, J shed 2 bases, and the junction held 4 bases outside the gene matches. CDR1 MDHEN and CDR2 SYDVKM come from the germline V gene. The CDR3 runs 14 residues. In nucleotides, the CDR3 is TGTGCCAGCAGCTCAGCGGGGGACACAGATACGCAGTATTTT. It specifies CASSSAGDTDTQYF.

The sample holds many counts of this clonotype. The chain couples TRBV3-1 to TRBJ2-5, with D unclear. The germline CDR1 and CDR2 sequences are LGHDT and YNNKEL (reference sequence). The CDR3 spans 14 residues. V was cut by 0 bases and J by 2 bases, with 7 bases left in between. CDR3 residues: CASSQDLGQETQYF. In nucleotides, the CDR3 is TGTGCCAGCAGCCAAGATCTCGGACAAGAGACCCAGTACTTC.

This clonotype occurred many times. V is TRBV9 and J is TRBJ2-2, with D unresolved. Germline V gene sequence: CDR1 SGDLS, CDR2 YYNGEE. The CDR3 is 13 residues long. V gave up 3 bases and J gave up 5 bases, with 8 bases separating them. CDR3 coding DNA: TGTGCCAGCAGCGGGCAGGATACCGGGGAGCTGTTTTTT. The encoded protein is CASSGQDTGELFF.

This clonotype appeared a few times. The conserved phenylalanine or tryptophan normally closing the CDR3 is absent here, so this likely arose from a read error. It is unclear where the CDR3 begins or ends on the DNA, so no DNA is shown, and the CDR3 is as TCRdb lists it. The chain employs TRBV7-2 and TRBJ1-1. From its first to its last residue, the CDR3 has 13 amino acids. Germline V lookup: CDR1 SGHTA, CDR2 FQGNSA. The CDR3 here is CASSSRTINSPPV.

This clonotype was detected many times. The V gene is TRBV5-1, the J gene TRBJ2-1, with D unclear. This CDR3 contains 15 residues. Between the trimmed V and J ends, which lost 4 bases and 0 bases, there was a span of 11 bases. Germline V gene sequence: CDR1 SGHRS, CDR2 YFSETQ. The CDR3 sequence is CASSPDSLSYNEQFF. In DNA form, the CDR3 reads TGCGCCAGCAGCCCCGACTCGCTCTCCTACAATGAGCAGTTCTTC.

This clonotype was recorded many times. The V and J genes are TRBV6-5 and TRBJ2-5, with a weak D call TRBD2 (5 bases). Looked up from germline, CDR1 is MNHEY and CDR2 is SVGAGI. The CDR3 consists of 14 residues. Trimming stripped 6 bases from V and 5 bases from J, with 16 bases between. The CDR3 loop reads CASRTGILGETQYF. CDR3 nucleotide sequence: TGTGCCAGCAGAACCGGGATCCTGGGGGAGACCCAGTACTTC.

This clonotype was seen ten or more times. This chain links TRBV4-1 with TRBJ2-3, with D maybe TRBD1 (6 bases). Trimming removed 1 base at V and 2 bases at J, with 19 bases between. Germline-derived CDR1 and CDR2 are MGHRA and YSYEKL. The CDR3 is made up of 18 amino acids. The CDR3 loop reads CASSQGTGKRPSTDTQYF. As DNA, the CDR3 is TGCGCCAGCAGCCAAGGAACAGGGAAAAGACCCTCCACAGATACGCAGTATTTT.

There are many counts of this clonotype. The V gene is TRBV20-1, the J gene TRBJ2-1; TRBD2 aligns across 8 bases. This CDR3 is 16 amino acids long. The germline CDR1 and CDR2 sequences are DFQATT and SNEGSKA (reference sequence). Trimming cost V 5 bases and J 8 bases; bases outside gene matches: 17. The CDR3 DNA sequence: TGCAGTGCTTCCACCGGGAGGGGGAGGGCCAGCCATGAGCAGTTCTTC. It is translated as CSASTGRGRASHEQFF.

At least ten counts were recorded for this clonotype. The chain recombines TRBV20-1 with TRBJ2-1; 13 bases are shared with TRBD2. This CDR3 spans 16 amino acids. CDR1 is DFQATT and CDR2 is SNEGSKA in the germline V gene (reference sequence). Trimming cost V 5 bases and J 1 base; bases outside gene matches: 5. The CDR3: CSALLAGGGSYNEQFF. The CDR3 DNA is TGCAGTGCTCTACTAGCGGGAGGGGGATCCTACAATGAGCAGTTCTTC.

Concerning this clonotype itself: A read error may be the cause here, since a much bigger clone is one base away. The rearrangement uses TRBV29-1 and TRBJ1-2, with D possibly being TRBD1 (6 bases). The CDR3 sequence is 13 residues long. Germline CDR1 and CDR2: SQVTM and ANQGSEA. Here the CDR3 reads CGVETGHPYGYTF. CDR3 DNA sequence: TGCGGGGTGGAAACGGGACACCCCTATGGCTACACCTTC.

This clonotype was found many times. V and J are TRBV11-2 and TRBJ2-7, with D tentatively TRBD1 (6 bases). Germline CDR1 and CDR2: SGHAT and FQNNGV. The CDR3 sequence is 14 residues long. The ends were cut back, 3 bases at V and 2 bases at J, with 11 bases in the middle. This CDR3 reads CASSFRGTTYEQYF. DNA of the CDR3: TGTGCCAGCAGCTTCAGGGGAACGACCTACGAGCAGTACTTC.

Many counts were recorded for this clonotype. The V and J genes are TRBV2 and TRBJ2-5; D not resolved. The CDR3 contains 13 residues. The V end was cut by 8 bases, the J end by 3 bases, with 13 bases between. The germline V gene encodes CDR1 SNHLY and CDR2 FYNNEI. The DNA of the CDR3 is TGTGCCAGCGGCGACCGGGTCGAAGAGACCCAGTACTTC. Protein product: CASGDRVEETQYF.

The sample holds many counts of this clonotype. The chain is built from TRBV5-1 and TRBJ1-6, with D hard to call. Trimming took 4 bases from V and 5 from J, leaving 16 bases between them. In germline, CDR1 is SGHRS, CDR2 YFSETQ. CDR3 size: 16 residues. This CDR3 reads CASSRTGKENNSPLHF. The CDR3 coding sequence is TGCGCCAGCAGCCGGACGGGGAAGGAGAATAATTCACCCCTCCACTTT.

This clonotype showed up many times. CDR3 sequence reads: CSVDGREGSSYNEQFF. The CDR3 DNA follows: TGCAGCGTTGACGGGCGGGAGGGGAGCTCCTACAATGAGCAGTTCTTC. This sequence joins TRBV29-1 and TRBJ2-1, with 9 bases matching TRBD2. Germline CDR1 and CDR2: SQVTM and ANQGSEA. The J segment lost 0 bases and the V segment lost 3 bases, leaving 6 bases of the junction unmatched. This CDR3 is built from 16 residues.

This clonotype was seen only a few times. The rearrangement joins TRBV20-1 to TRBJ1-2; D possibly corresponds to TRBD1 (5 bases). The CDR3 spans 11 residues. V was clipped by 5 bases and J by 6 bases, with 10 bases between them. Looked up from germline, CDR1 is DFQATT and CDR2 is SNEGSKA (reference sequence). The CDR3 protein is CSALQAHGYTF. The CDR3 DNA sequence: TGCAGTGCTTTACAGGCGCATGGCTACACCTTC.